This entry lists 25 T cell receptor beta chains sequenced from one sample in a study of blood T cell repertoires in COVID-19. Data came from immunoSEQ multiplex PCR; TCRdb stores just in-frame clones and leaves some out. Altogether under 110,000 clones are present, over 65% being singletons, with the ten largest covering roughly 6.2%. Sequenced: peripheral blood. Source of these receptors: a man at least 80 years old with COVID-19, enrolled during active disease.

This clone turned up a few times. The CDR3 bases are TGCGCCGCCGGAGGGAGGCGCGTCTATGGCTACACCTTC. Its protein is CAAGGRRVYGYTF. The chain uses TRBV4-1 and TRBJ1-2; no firm D call. Germline CDR1 is MGHRA and CDR2 is YSYEKL. CDR3 length: 13 amino acids. Trimming stripped 11 bases from V and 4 bases from J, with 17 bases between.

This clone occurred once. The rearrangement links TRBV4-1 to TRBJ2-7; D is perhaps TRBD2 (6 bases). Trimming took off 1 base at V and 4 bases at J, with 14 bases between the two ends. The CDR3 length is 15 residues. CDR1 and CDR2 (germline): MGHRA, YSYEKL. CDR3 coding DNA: TGCGCCAGCAGCCAAGGATCGGGGGAGCGGTACGAGCAGTACTTC. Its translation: CASSQGSGERYEQYF.

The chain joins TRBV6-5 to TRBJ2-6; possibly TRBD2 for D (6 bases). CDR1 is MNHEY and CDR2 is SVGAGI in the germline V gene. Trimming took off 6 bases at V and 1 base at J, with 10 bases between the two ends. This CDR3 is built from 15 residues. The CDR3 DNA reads TGTGCCAGCAGCAAACTAGCATCTGGGGCCAACGTCCTGACTTTC. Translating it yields CASSKLASGANVLTF.

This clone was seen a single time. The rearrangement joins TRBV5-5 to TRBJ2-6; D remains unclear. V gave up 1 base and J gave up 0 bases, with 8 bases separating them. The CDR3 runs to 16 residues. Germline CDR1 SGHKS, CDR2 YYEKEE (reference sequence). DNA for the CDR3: TGTGCCAGCAGCTTGCGATACAGCTCTGGGGCCAACGTCCTGACTTTC. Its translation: CASSLRYSSGANVLTF.

CDR3 in amino acids: CASSWTGTSDNEQFF. CDR3 DNA: TGTGCCAGCAGCTGGACCGGGACTAGCGACAATGAGCAGTTCTTC. The chain uses TRBV7-9 and TRBJ2-1; 10 bases fit TRBD2. J was trimmed by 5 bases and V by 4 bases; bases with no gene match: 5. The germline V gene has CDR1 SEHNR and CDR2 FQNEAQ (reference sequence). The CDR3 totals 15 residues.

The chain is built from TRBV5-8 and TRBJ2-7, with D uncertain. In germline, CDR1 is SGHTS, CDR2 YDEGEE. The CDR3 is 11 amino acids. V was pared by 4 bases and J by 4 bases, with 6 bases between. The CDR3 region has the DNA TGTGCCAGCAGCCAGATTTACGAGCAGTACTTC. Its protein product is CASSQIYEQYF.

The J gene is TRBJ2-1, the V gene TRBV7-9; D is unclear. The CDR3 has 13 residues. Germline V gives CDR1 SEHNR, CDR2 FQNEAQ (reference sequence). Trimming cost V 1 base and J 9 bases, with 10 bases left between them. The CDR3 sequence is CASSLEIQSEQFF. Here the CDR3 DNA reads TGTGCCAGCAGCTTAGAGATACAGTCTGAGCAGTTCTTC.

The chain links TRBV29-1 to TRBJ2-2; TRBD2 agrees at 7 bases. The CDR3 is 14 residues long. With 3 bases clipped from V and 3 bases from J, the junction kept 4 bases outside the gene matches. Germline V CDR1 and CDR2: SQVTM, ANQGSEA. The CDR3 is CSVDVGGDTGELFF. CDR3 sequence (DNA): TGCAGCGTTGACGTGGGAGGGGACACCGGGGAGCTGTTTTTT.

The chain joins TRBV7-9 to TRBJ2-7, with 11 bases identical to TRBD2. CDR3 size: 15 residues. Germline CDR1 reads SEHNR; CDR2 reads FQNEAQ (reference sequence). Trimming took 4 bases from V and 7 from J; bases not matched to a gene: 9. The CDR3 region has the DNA TGTGCCAGCAGCTCACGACTAGCGGGGTTCGGGGAGCAGTACTTC. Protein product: CASSSRLAGFGEQYF.

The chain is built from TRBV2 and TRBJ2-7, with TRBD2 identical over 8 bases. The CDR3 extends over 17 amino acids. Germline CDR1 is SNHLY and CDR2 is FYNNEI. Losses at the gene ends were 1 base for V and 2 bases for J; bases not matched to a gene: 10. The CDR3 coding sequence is TGTGCCAGCAGTGAAGATAAGGAGCGGGAGTACACCTACGAGCAGTACTTC. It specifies CASSEDKEREYTYEQYF.

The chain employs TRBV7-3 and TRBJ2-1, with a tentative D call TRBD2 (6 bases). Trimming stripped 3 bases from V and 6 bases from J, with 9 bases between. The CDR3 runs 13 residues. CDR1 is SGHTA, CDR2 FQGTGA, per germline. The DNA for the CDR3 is TGTGCCAGCAGCTTGCAGGGAGGCAATGAGCAGTTCTTC. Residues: CASSLQGGNEQFF.

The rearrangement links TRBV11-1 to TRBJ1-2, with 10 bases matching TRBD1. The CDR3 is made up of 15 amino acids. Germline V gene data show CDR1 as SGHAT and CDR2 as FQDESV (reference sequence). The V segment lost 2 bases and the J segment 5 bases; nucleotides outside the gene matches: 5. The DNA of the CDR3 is TGTGCCAGCAGCTTAATGAGGACAGGGGGATATGGCTACACCTTC. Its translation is CASSLMRTGGYGYTF.

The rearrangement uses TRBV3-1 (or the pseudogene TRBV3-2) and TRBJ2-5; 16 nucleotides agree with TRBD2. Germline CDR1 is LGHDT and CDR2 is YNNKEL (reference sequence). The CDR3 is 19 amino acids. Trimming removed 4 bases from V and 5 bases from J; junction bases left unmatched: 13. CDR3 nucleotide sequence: TGTGCCAGCAGCCTACGGATTCCGGGACTAGCGGGAGGGGGTGAGACCCAGTACTTC. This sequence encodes CASSLRIPGLAGGGETQYF.

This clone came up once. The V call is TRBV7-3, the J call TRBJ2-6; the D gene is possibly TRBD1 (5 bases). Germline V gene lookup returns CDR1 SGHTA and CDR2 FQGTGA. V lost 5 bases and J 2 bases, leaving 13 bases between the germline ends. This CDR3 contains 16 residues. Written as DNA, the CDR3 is TGTGCCAGCAGCCCCCAGGGTCAGGCTGGGGCCAACGTCCTGACTTTC. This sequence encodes CASSPQGQAGANVLTF.

CDR3 sequence: CASSLGRAFTDTQYF. Written as DNA, the CDR3 is TGTGCCAGCAGCCTAGGGCGGGCCTTCACAGATACGCAGTATTTT. This chain uses TRBV7-9 with TRBJ2-3, with D possibly TRBD2 on 5 matching bases. The CDR3 spans 15 residues. Germline CDR1 SEHNR, CDR2 FQNEAQ (reference sequence). V lost 5 bases and J lost 2, with 14 bases in between.

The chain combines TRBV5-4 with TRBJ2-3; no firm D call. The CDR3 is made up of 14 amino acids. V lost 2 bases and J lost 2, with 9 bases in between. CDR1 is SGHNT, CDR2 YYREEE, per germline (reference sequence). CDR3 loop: CASSFPGTTDTQYF. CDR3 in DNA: TGTGCCAGCAGCTTTCCCGGTACCACAGATACGCAGTATTTT.

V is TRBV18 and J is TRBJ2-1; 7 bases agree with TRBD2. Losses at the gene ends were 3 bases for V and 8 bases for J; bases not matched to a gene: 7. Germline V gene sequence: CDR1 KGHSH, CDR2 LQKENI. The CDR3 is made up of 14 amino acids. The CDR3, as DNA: TGTGCCAGCTCACCGAAAACTAGCGCGGATGAGCAGTTCTTC. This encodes CASSPKTSADEQFF.

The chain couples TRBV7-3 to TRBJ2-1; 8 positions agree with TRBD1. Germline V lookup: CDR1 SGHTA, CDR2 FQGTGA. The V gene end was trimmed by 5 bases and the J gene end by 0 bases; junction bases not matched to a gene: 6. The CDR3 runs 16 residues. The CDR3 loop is CASSPGGTGSYNEQFF. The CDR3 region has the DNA TGTGCCAGCAGCCCTGGGGGGACAGGCTCCTACAATGAGCAGTTCTTC. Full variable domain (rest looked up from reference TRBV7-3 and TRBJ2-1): GAGVSQTPSNKVTEKGKYVELRCDPISGHTALYWYRQSLGQGPEFLIYFQGTGAADDSGLPNDRFFAVRPEGSVSTLKIQRTERGDSAVYLCASSPGGTGSYNEQFFGPGTRLTVL.

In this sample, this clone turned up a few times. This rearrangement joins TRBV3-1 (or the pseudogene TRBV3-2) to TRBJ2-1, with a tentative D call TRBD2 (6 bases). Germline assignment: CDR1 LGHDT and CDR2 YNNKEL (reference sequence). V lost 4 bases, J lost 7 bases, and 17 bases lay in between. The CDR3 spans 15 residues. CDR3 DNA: TGTGCCAGCAGCCCGCCTAGCGCCGAGAGAAATGAGCAGTTCTTC. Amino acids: CASSPPSAERNEQFF.

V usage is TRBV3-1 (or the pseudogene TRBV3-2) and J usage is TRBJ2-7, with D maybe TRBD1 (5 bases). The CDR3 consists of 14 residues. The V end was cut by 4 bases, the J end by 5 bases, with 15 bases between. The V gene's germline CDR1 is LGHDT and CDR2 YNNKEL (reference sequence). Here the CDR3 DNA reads TGTGCCAGCAGCCCCCCGCTCGACAGAGACGAGCAGTACTTC. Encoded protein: CASSPPLDRDEQYF.

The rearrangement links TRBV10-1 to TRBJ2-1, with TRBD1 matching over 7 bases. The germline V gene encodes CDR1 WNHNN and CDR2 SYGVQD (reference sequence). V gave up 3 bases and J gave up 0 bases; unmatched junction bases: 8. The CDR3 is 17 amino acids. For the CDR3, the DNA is TGCGCCAGCAGTGACCCGGGGCCAGGGGGCTCCTACAATGAGCAGTTCTTC. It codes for CASSDPGPGGSYNEQFF.

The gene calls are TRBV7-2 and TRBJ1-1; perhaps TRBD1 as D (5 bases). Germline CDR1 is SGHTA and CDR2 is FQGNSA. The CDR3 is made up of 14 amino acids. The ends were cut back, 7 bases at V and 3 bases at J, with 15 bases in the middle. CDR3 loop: CASTPGGRHTEAFF. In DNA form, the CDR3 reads TGTGCCAGCACCCCGGGGGGACGGCACACTGAAGCTTTCTTT.

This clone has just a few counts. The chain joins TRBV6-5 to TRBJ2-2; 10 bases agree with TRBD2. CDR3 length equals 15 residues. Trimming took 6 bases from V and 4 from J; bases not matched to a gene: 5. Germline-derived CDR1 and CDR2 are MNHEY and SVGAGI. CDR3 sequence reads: CASRKGLASTGELFF. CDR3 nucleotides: TGTGCCAGCAGGAAGGGACTAGCGAGCACCGGGGAGCTGTTTTTT.

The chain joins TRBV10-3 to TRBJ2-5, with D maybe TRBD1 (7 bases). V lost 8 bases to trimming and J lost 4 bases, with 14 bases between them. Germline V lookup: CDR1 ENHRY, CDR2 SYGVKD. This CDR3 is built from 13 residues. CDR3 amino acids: CAIFRQGGETQYF. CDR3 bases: TGTGCCATCTTCAGGCAGGGGGGAGAGACCCAGTACTTC.

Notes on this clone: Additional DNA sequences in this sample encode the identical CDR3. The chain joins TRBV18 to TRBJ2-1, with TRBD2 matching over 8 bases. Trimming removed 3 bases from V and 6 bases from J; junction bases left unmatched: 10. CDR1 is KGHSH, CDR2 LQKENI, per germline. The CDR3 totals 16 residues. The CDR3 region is CASSPRVGTRGNEQFF. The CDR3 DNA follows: TGTGCCAGCTCACCTCGTGTCGGGACTAGGGGCAATGAGCAGTTCTTC.